This TCR beta chain was captured in a study of T cells in Graves' hyperthyroidism and ophthalmopathy. This clonotype was counted ten times or more. Its antigen is unidentified. Whole-study results and caveats: Ophthalmopathy was predicted by the model a median of 6.5 months ahead of onset. In the blood, most expanded thyroid clonotypes above 0.001 appeared as well.

The germline gives CDR1 SNHLY, CDR2 FYNNEI. CDR3 length: 16 residues. J gave up 4 bases and V 0 bases, and 7 bases lay outside the gene matches. RNA transcripts gave rise to amplified TCR beta CDR3 regions. Primed by the HTBI set, a first-round RT-PCR was run on the TCR CDR3. In TCRdb, the multiplex PCR reads were re-called with MiXCR into one record per CDR3 protein. The table has about 600,000 distinct CDR3 sequences, more than 15% seen once. Sequences were obtained from blood. The receptor comes from a woman aged 40 to 50 with Graves' ophthalmopathy. The chain recombines TRBV2 with TRBJ2-7; the match to TRBD2 covers 9 bases. The CDR3 spells CASSEANAGGLYEQYF. CDR3 DNA sequence: TGTGCCAGCAGTGAAGCTAACGCGGGAGGGCTGTACGAGCAGTACTTC.